The 19 T cell receptor beta chains listed next were all sequenced from one sample in a study of OX40 agonist ivuxolimab in advanced cancers. Receptor libraries were prepared by the immunoSEQ multiplex PCR assay. TCRdb limited this immuneACCESS table to in-frame rearrangements with V and J called. A share of clones is missing; checked studies link under half to unresolved V genes, and the rest is unexplained. This sample gives 25,000 to 35,000 clones in total; 84% of them show up just once. The top ten constitute 20% to 25% of the sample. Sequenced material: CD4+ or CD8+ T cells sorted from blood, taken in a trial of the OX40 agonist ivuxolimab. Every receptor here comes from an adult with an advanced solid tumor such as melanoma, head and neck, liver or kidney cancer.

CDR3 protein: CASSHDTRGDSGANVLTF. In DNA, the CDR3 is TGCGCCAGCAGCCATGACACAAGGGGAGACTCTGGGGCCAACGTCCTGACTTTC. The rearrangement uses TRBV4-1 and TRBJ2-6; D possibly uses TRBD1 or TRBD2 (5 bases each). CDR1 and CDR2 from the germline V gene are MGHRA and YSYEKL. CDR3 length: 18 amino acids. Trimming took 3 bases from V and 0 from J, leaving 15 bases between them.

The V call is TRBV5-4, the J call TRBJ2-5, with TRBD1 matching 7 bases. Germline V gene data show CDR1 as SGHNT and CDR2 as YYREEE (reference sequence). Trimming cost V 1 base and J 5 bases; bases outside gene matches: 5. The CDR3 runs to 14 residues. CDR3 DNA: TGTGCCAGCAGCTTGCGACAGGGACGTGAGACCCAGTACTTC. This gives the protein CASSLRQGRETQYF.

J is TRBJ2-2 and V is TRBV6-1, with 7 bases fitting TRBD1. CDR1 and CDR2 (germline): MNHNS, SASEGT. The CDR3 spans 12 residues. The J segment lost 7 bases and the V segment lost 9 bases, leaving 5 bases of the junction unmatched. This CDR3 is CASVQGNGELFF. In DNA, the CDR3 is TGTGCCAGTGTACAGGGGAACGGGGAGCTGTTTTTT.

CDR3 DNA sequence: TGTGCCAGCAGCCAAACGGTGGGCTCTATGAACACTGAAGCTTTCTTT. Amino acid sequence: CASSQTVGSMNTEAFF. This chain joins TRBV4-2 and TRBJ1-1, with no clear D. The CDR3 spans 16 residues. Germline lookup yields CDR1 LGHNA and CDR2 YNFKEQ. V lost 2 bases and J 0 bases, leaving 13 bases between the germline ends.

The chain recombines TRBV14 with TRBJ2-3; D remains ambiguous. Germline CDR1 SGHDN, CDR2 FVKESK. The CDR3 runs to 14 residues. Trimming left V 4 bases short and J 1 base short, with 9 bases between. The CDR3 reads CASSRFVGTDTQYF. CDR3 nucleotides: TGTGCCAGCAGCCGCTTCGTCGGCACAGATACGCAGTATTTT.

This chain uses TRBV11-2 with TRBJ2-3, with TRBD2 matching 15 bases. The germline gives CDR1 SGHAT, CDR2 FQNNGV. V was clipped by 5 bases and J by 3 bases; unmatched bases: 9. The CDR3 has 18 residues. CDR3 residues: CASSQGTSGRIGTDTQYF. As DNA, the CDR3 is TGTGCCAGCAGCCAAGGGACTAGCGGGAGGATCGGTACAGATACGCAGTATTTT.

This clone showed up just once. The gene calls are TRBV28 and TRBJ1-4; maybe TRBD1 (6 bases). In germline, CDR1 is MDHEN, CDR2 SYDVKM. This CDR3 comprises 15 residues. V was shortened by 1 base and J by 4 bases, with 10 bases between the two germline ends. The CDR3 loop is CASSLYRVLNEKLFF. For the CDR3, the DNA is TGTGCCAGCAGTTTATACAGGGTCCTTAATGAAAAACTGTTTTTT.

This clone was detected a few times. V usage is TRBV19 and J usage is TRBJ2-3; TRBD1 aligns across 7 bases. The CDR3 extends over 14 amino acids. After removal of 8 bases from V and 5 bases from J, the junction contained 10 bases not matched to a gene. Germline assignment: CDR1 LNHDA and CDR2 SQIVND (reference sequence). The CDR3 protein is CASGYSYRGDTQYF. CDR3 sequence (DNA): TGTGCCAGTGGATACTCGTACAGGGGAGATACGCAGTATTTT.

This chain connects TRBV15 to TRBJ2-7; possibly TRBD1 or TRBD2 for D (6 bases each). Germline CDR1 and CDR2: LNHNV and YYDKDF (reference sequence). This CDR3 spans 14 amino acids. Trimming took off 1 base at V and 3 bases at J, with 10 bases between the two ends. The CDR3: CATSRGGAGYEQYF. The CDR3 coding sequence is TGTGCCACCAGCAGAGGGGGGGCGGGCTACGAGCAGTACTTC.

The J gene is TRBJ2-7, the V gene TRBV11-2; D remains unclear. Looked up from germline, CDR1 is SGHAT and CDR2 is FQNNGV. The CDR3 length is 17 residues. V lost 2 bases, J lost 3 bases, and 20 bases lay in between. The CDR3 loop reads CASSLNGLAGLFYEQYF. As DNA, the CDR3 is TGTGCCAGCAGCTTAAACGGTCTGGCAGGCTTGTTCTACGAGCAGTACTTC.

The chain combines TRBV2 with TRBJ2-7, with TRBD2 matching over 11 bases. The CDR3 has 15 amino acids. Germline CDR1 SNHLY, CDR2 FYNNEI. V was pared by 1 base and J by 3 bases, with 2 bases of the junction left unmatched. Here the CDR3 DNA reads TGTGCCAGCAGTGAAGTCCTAGCGGGAGGCTACGAGCAGTACTTC. Translation gives CASSEVLAGGYEQYF.

The chain joins TRBV5-1 to TRBJ2-1, with D possibly being TRBD1 (6 bases). The germline V and J ends were trimmed by 4 bases and 3 bases, with 11 bases remaining between them. The CDR3 spans 14 residues. Germline V lookup: CDR1 SGHRS, CDR2 YFSETQ. The CDR3 loop is CASSPDRDYNEQFF. The CDR3 coding sequence is TGCGCCAGCAGCCCGGACAGAGACTACAATGAGCAGTTCTTC.

This sequence joins TRBV2 and TRBJ1-2; 7 bases are shared with TRBD1. Germline V gene sequence: CDR1 SNHLY, CDR2 FYNNEI. CDR3 length equals 16 residues. V lost 0 bases and J lost 4; bases outside the gene matches: 8. The CDR3 loop is CASSEARTGVIYGYTF. The CDR3, as DNA: TGTGCCAGCAGTGAAGCGAGAACAGGGGTGATCTATGGCTACACCTTC.

In regard to this clone: The junction differs from germline at one of its ends, possibly a read error. The chain has TRBV7-7 and TRBJ2-5, with D possibly matching TRBD1 (6 bases). Germline loops: CDR1 SSHAT, CDR2 FNYEAQ (reference sequence). This CDR3 comprises 15 residues. The CDR3 bases are TGTGCTAGCAGCCCGGGTACGGGAACAGGGAAGACCCAGTACTTC. Its translation is CASSPGTGTGKTQYF. Full variable domain (outside the CDR3, taken from reference TRBV7-7 and TRBJ2-5): GAGVSQSPRYKVTKRGQDVTLRCDPISSHATLYWYQQALGQGPEFLTYFNYEAQPDKSGLPSDRFSAERPEGSISTLTIQRTEQRDSAMYRCASSPGTGTGKTQYFGPGTRLLVL.

The V gene is TRBV13, the J gene TRBJ2-3, with D perhaps TRBD2 (5 bases). The germline gives CDR1 PRHDT, CDR2 FYEKMQ (reference sequence). This CDR3 region has 14 residues. V lost 5 bases and J 6 bases, leaving 15 bases between the germline ends. The CDR3 DNA follows: TGTGCCAGCAGCCCAAGGACTCTTCGGGATACGCAGTATTTT. Translated: CASSPRTLRDTQYF.

The chain combines TRBV28 with TRBJ2-7; TRBD1 matches at 7 bases. CDR1 is MDHEN, CDR2 SYDVKM, per germline. V lost 2 bases and J lost 3; bases outside the gene matches: 7. This CDR3 spans 15 amino acids. Here the CDR3 DNA reads TGTGCCAGCAGTTTAACCTTCGGGACAGTCTACGAGCAGTACTTC. Translated: CASSLTFGTVYEQYF.

The chain combines TRBV28 with TRBJ1-2; D remains unclear. From germline, CDR1 is MDHEN and CDR2 SYDVKM. CDR3 length: 13 amino acids. Trimming removed 9 bases at V and 0 bases at J, with 11 bases between. CDR3 region: CASKKITNYGYTF. The DNA for the CDR3 is TGTGCCAGTAAAAAGATAACTAACTATGGCTACACCTTC.

The chain carries TRBV5-5 and TRBJ2-7; D not resolved. Germline CDR1 and CDR2: SGHKS and YYEKEE (reference sequence). This CDR3 has 13 residues. V dropped 3 bases and J dropped 1 base, with 8 bases sitting between them. CDR3 nucleotide sequence: TGTGCCAGCAGCTCGGATATATCCTACGAGCAGTACTTC. Residues: CASSSDISYEQYF.

The rearrangement joins TRBV14 to TRBJ1-3; TRBD1 might be the D (5 bases). CDR3 size: 17 residues. V lost 4 bases to trimming and J lost 2 bases, with 18 bases between them. The germline V gene has CDR1 SGHDN and CDR2 FVKESK. DNA of the CDR3: TGTGCCAGCAGCCCTTTGGACACGGGGCCAGCTGGAAACACCATATATTTT. Translating gives CASSPLDTGPAGNTIYF.